Following are 4 T cell receptor beta chains from one sample sequenced in a study of OX40 agonist ivuxolimab in advanced cancers. Profiled with immunoSEQ multiplex PCR; TCRdb holds only in-frame clones, not every one. This table has fewer than 50,000 clones, roughly 90% appearing once. Sequencing used CD4+ or CD8+ T cells sorted from blood, obtained in a trial of the OX40 agonist ivuxolimab. These receptors all stem from an adult with an advanced solid tumor such as melanoma, head and neck, liver or kidney cancer.

This clone was recorded only once. The chain has TRBV28 and TRBJ2-2, with TRBD2 matching over 8 bases. Germline V gene data show CDR1 as MDHEN and CDR2 as SYDVKM. CDR3 length: 15 amino acids. J was trimmed by 0 bases and V by 7 bases; bases with no gene match: 4. This CDR3 reads CASTVAGPNTGELFF. The CDR3 coding sequence is TGTGCCAGCACGGTAGCGGGGCCGAACACCGGGGAGCTGTTTTTT.

This chain joins TRBV9 and TRBJ2-7, with 12 bases identical to TRBD2. Germline lookup yields CDR1 SGDLS and CDR2 YYNGEE. V dropped 2 bases and J dropped 7; count of bases not matched to a gene: 4. This CDR3 spans 14 amino acids. CDR3 amino acids: CASSVGLAGSEQYF. DNA of the CDR3: TGTGCCAGCAGCGTCGGACTAGCGGGATCTGAGCAGTACTTC.

In this sample, this clone turned up once. This sequence joins TRBV6-1 and TRBJ1-5; tentatively, D is TRBD1 (6 bases). Trimming took off 7 bases at V and 7 bases at J, with 14 bases between the two ends. There are 13 residues in the CDR3. Per the germline V gene, CDR1 is MNHNS and CDR2 is SASEGT. The DNA for the CDR3 is TGTGCCAGCATGGAACAGGGCCGACAGCCCCAGCATTTT. As protein: CASMEQGRQPQHF.

This sequence joins TRBV10-3 and TRBJ1-2; 12 bases line up with TRBD1. Losses at the gene ends were 4 bases for V and 7 bases for J; bases not matched to a gene: 4. The CDR3 length is 14 residues. Germline CDR1 reads ENHRY; CDR2 reads SYGVKD. The CDR3 bases are TGTGCCATCAGTGGGGGACAGGGGGCGCTTGGCTACACCTTC. Translated, it gives CAISGGQGALGYTF.